What follows are 26 T cell receptor beta chains derived from one specimen sequenced in a study of T cell responses to AZD1222 COVID-19 vaccine. TCRdb keeps only in-frame clones here, not all; method: immunoSEQ multiplex PCR. This table has roughly 150,000 clones, around 88% appearing once. The specimen was peripheral blood, collected 28 days after the second AZD1222 dose. Receptors were obtained from an adult who received the AZD1222 COVID-19 vaccine.

This sequence joins TRBV7-9 and TRBJ2-5; D perhaps matches TRBD2 (5 bases). Germline CDR1 and CDR2: SEHNR and FQNEAQ (reference sequence). CDR3 size: 13 residues. V was pared by 5 bases and J by 3 bases, with 10 bases between. CDR3 sequence reads: CASSPPGEETQYF. CDR3 nucleotide sequence: TGTGCCAGCAGCCCCCCCGGGGAAGAGACCCAGTACTTC.

This clone was seen just once. V is TRBV5-4 and J is TRBJ1-6; 8 bases are a match to TRBD1. Germline CDR1 is SGHNT and CDR2 is YYREEE (reference sequence). This CDR3 spans 16 amino acids. J lost 7 bases, V lost 3 bases, and 9 bases had no gene match. The CDR3 region is CASSSLDRVNNSPLHF. CDR3 coding DNA: TGTGCCAGCAGCTCACTGGACAGGGTGAACAATTCACCCCTCCACTTT.

V and J are TRBV25-1 and TRBJ1-2, with TRBD1 as a possible D gene (6 bases). The CDR3 runs to 13 residues. V dropped 7 bases and J dropped 5 bases, with 14 bases sitting between them. Germline assignment: CDR1 MGHDK and CDR2 SYGVNS. CDR3 residues: CASKGGVYYGYTF. The CDR3 DNA reads as TGTGCCAGCAAAGGGGGGGTATATTATGGCTACACCTTC.

This chain connects TRBV11-2 to TRBJ1-2; a possible D gene is TRBD1 (5 bases). CDR1 and CDR2 from the germline V gene are SGHAT and FQNNGV. The CDR3 length is 14 residues. The ends were cut back, 2 bases at V and 2 bases at J, with 9 bases in the middle. CDR3 protein: CASSLLAGNYGYTF. DNA for the CDR3: TGTGCCAGCAGCTTATTAGCAGGGAACTATGGCTACACCTTC.

The chain is built from TRBV19 and TRBJ2-3; D is unclear. The germline CDR1 and CDR2 sequences are LNHDA and SQIVND (reference sequence). With 4 bases removed from V and 2 bases from J, the gap between germline ends came to 7 bases. CDR3 length equals 13 residues. This CDR3 is CASSSVTTDTQYF. Written as DNA, the CDR3 is TGTGCCAGTAGTAGCGTAACCACAGATACGCAGTATTTT.

This chain connects TRBV19 to TRBJ1-1; the D is unclear. CDR3 length equals 13 residues. Germline CDR1 LNHDA, CDR2 SQIVND (reference sequence). Trimming cost V 2 bases and J 3 bases, with 7 bases left between them. CDR3 nucleotide sequence: TGTGCCAGTAGTATAAAGGCCTACACTGAAGCTTTCTTT. This encodes CASSIKAYTEAFF.

This chain connects TRBV5-1 to TRBJ1-3; D uncertain. CDR3 length equals 15 residues. CDR1 is SGHRS and CDR2 is YFSETQ in the germline V gene. V lost 0 bases to trimming and J lost 0 bases, with 7 bases between them. The CDR3 sequence is CASSLDTNSGNTIYF. CDR3 DNA sequence: TGCGCCAGCAGCTTGGACACTAACTCTGGAAACACCATATATTTT.

The chain joins TRBV6-6 to TRBJ2-1; 8 bases align to TRBD2. The germline gives CDR1 MNHNY, CDR2 SVGAGI (reference sequence). V lost 0 bases and J lost 8; bases outside the gene matches: 3. This CDR3 has 14 residues. This CDR3 is CASSYSGLVYEQFF. CDR3 nucleotide sequence: TGTGCCAGCAGTTACTCGGGACTAGTATATGAGCAGTTCTTC.

This rearrangement joins TRBV5-1 to TRBJ2-2; TRBD2 matches at 14 bases. This CDR3 is built from 15 residues. Germline trimming cut 4 bases from V and 7 bases from J; bases unmatched to any gene: 3. The germline gives CDR1 SGHRS, CDR2 YFSETQ. The CDR3 nucleotides read TGCGCCAGCAGCGCGGGACTAGCGGGGGTCGGGGAGCTGTTTTTT. The encoded protein is CASSAGLAGVGELFF.

This clone was counted a few times. The gene calls are TRBV5-4 and TRBJ1-1; D might be TRBD1 (5 bases). The germline V and J ends were trimmed by 5 bases and 4 bases, with 9 bases remaining between them. Germline values: CDR1 SGHNT, CDR2 YYREEE (reference sequence). The CDR3 consists of 12 residues. Here the CDR3 reads CASRTGGTEAFF. Written as DNA, the CDR3 is TGTGCCAGCAGAACAGGCGGCACTGAAGCTTTCTTT. The full variable domain, completed using reference TRBV5-4 and TRBJ1-1, is ETGVTQSPTHLIKTRGQQVTLRCSSQSGHNTVSWYQQALGQGPQFIFQYYREEENGRGNFPPRFSGLQFPNYSSELNVNALELDDSALYLCASRTGGTEAFFGQGTRLTVV.

The chain combines TRBV27 with TRBJ2-3; 13 bases align to TRBD2. This CDR3 comprises 20 residues. Unmatched junction bases numbered 14, after V lost 5 bases and J lost 0 bases. The germline V gene encodes CDR1 MNHEY and CDR2 SMNVEV (reference sequence). The CDR3 sequence is CASSVKSRTSGRSSTDTQYF. CDR3 in DNA: TGTGCCAGCAGTGTGAAGTCGAGGACTAGCGGGAGAAGCAGCACAGATACGCAGTATTTT.

This sequence joins TRBV5-1 and TRBJ2-7; 7 bases are a match to TRBD2. CDR3 length: 16 amino acids. Germline CDR1 and CDR2: SGHRS and YFSETQ. V lost 2 bases, J lost 4 bases, and 12 bases stayed unmatched. The CDR3 sequence is CASSFGEGSLRYEQYF. DNA for the CDR3: TGCGCCAGCAGCTTCGGGGAGGGGTCTCTCAGGTACGAGCAGTACTTC. Looking up the rest from reference TRBV5-1 and TRBJ2-7 gives the full variable domain: KAGVTQTPRYLIKTRGQQVTLSCSPISGHRSVSWYQQTPGQGLQFLFEYFSETQRNKGNFPGRFSGRQFSNSRSEMNVSTLELGDSALYLCASSFGEGSLRYEQYFGPGTRLTVT.

This clone was found once. The chain links TRBV10-3 to TRBJ2-7; the match to TRBD1 covers 11 bases. With V trimmed by 4 bases and J by 1 base, 3 bases remained unmatched. Germline CDR1 ENHRY, CDR2 SYGVKD. The CDR3 totals 15 residues. CDR3 residues: CAISGGTGGSYEQYF. As DNA, the CDR3 is TGTGCCATCAGTGGGGGGACAGGGGGTTCCTACGAGCAGTACTTC.

The chain uses TRBV6-2 or TRBV6-3 and TRBJ1-1; D call uncertain. Trimming stripped 4 bases from V and 11 bases from J, with 14 bases between. This CDR3 is 12 amino acids long. Germline V CDR1 and CDR2: MNHEY, SVGEGT. The CDR3 nucleotides read TGTGCCAGCAGTTCTAGAGACCCGGGGGCTTTCTTT. It is translated as CASSSRDPGAFF.

The chain combines TRBV19 with TRBJ1-1, with D tentatively TRBD1 (6 bases). This CDR3 has 12 residues. The ends were cut back, 7 bases at V and 1 base at J, with 7 bases in the middle. In germline, CDR1 is LNHDA, CDR2 SQIVND (reference sequence). In DNA, the CDR3 is TGTGCCAGTAAGGGGGGGAACACTGAAGCTTTCTTT. This encodes CASKGGNTEAFF.

This clone was counted once. The genes are TRBV2 and TRBJ1-5; possible D gene TRBD1, 6 bases. The CDR3 covers 14 residues. From germline, CDR1 is SNHLY and CDR2 FYNNEI. Trimming shortened V by 7 bases and J by 1 base, and 11 bases separated the two germline ends. The CDR3: CASTRGSSNQPQHF. Written as DNA, the CDR3 is TGTGCCAGCACCAGGGGTTCGAGCAATCAGCCCCAGCATTTT.

The sample holds one count of this clone. This chain uses TRBV5-5 with TRBJ1-2, with 9 nucleotides matching TRBD1. Germline-derived CDR1 and CDR2 are SGHKS and YYEKEE (reference sequence). CDR3 length: 14 residues. J lost 6 bases, V lost 1 base, and 4 bases had no gene match. CDR3 bases: TGTGCCAGCAGCTTGACAGGGGGCGCTGATGGCTACACCTTC. Translating it yields CASSLTGGADGYTF. Full variable domain (missing parts from reference TRBV5-5 and TRBJ1-2): DAGVTQSPTHLIKTRGQQVTLRCSPISGHKSVSWYQQVLGQGPQFIFQYYEKEERGRGNFPDRFSARQFPNYSSELNVNALLLGDSALYLCASSLTGGADGYTFGSGTRLTVV.

The chain carries TRBV7-9 and TRBJ1-5; no definite D call. CDR1 SEHNR and CDR2 FQNEAQ come from the germline V gene (reference sequence). The CDR3 is 12 amino acids. V was clipped by 1 base and J by 7 bases, with 5 bases between them. Written as DNA, the CDR3 is TGTGCCAGCAGCTTAGATACGCAGCCCCAGCATTTT. This encodes CASSLDTQPQHF.

The V call is TRBV12-3 or TRBV12-4, the J call TRBJ2-2; D unresolved. V lost 1 base to trimming and J lost 7 bases, with 7 bases between them. The CDR3 is made up of 13 amino acids. The CDR3 reads CASSLVLRGELFF. In nucleotides, the CDR3 is TGTGCCAGCAGTTTAGTCCTCCGCGGGGAGCTGTTTTTT.

The chain is built from TRBV29-1 and TRBJ1-2; 7 bases fit TRBD1. The V segment lost 7 bases and the J segment 3 bases; nucleotides outside the gene matches: 8. Germline V gene sequence: CDR1 SQVTM, CDR2 ANQGSEA. The CDR3 runs to 13 residues. The CDR3 spells CSAIRTGDYGYTF. CDR3 in DNA: TGCAGCGCGATCCGAACAGGGGACTATGGCTACACCTTC. Looking up the rest from reference TRBV29-1 and TRBJ1-2 gives the full variable domain: SAVISQKPSRDICQRGTSLTIQCQVDSQVTMMFWYRQQPGQSLTLIATANQGSEATYESGFVIDKFPISRPNLTFSTLTVSNMSPEDSSIYLCSAIRTGDYGYTFGSGTRLTVV.

This chain joins TRBV4-1 and TRBJ2-4, with D unresolved. V was trimmed by 3 bases and J by 5 bases, leaving 5 bases between them. The CDR3 loop spans 12 amino acids. The germline V gene has CDR1 MGHRA and CDR2 YSYEKL. CDR3 sequence reads: CASSHPQNIQYF. CDR3 in DNA: TGCGCCAGCAGCCACCCCCAAAACATTCAGTACTTC.

The rearrangement uses TRBV7-2 and TRBJ2-1; D gene unclear. This CDR3 spans 13 amino acids. V dropped 5 bases and J dropped 3 bases, with 8 bases sitting between them. Per germline, CDR1 SGHTA and CDR2 FQGNSA. CDR3 protein: CASSPSDYNEQFF. As DNA, the CDR3 is TGTGCCAGCAGCCCCTCTGACTACAATGAGCAGTTCTTC.

This clone occurred a few times. CDR3 in amino acids: CASSPRGETQYF. CDR3 in DNA: TGTGCCAGCTCACCAAGGGGAGAGACCCAGTACTTC. This sequence joins TRBV18 and TRBJ2-5, with D tentatively TRBD1 (5 bases). The CDR3 has 12 amino acids. The germline V gene has CDR1 KGHSH and CDR2 LQKENI. With 2 bases removed from V and 4 bases from J, the gap between germline ends came to 5 bases.

A single count supports this clone. The rearrangement uses TRBV5-1 and TRBJ1-1, with unresolved D. The CDR3 spans 13 residues. V was clipped by 7 bases and J by 4 bases, with 14 bases between them. The germline gives CDR1 SGHRS, CDR2 YFSETQ. The CDR3 bases are TGCGCCAGCTCCACCCGGGTGGGCACTGAAGCTTTCTTT. It specifies CASSTRVGTEAFF.

The CDR3, as DNA: TGCGCCAGCAGCTCCGGACGCCCATTAGACAGGATAAACTACGAGCAGTACTTC. This encodes CASSSGRPLDRINYEQYF. The rearrangement links TRBV5-1 to TRBJ2-7, with D tentatively TRBD1 (6 bases). The CDR3 has 18 amino acids. Germline assignment: CDR1 SGHRS and CDR2 YFSETQ. Between the trimmed V and J ends, which lost 3 bases and 3 bases, there was a span of 25 bases.

The rearrangement joins TRBV12-3 or TRBV12-4 to TRBJ1-2, with D tentatively TRBD1 (5 bases). Between the trimmed V and J ends, which lost 3 bases and 4 bases, there was a span of 9 bases. The CDR3 loop spans 13 amino acids. In nucleotides, the CDR3 is TGTGCCAGCAGTTTGTGGGGGAGCTATGGCTACACCTTC. As protein: CASSLWGSYGYTF.